Presented here are 25 T cell receptor beta chains from one specimen sequenced in a study of siplizumab effects on memory and regulatory T cells. Profiled with immunoSEQ multiplex PCR; TCRdb holds only in-frame clones, not every one. Of over 55,000 clones in the sample, roughly 80% are singletons; the top ten hold roughly 3.8%. The sample consisted of memory CD4+ T cells sorted from blood. Receptors were obtained from a human donor in good health.

In this sample, this clone turned up once. The chain carries TRBV11-1 and TRBJ1-5; weak D call: TRBD1 (5 bases). CDR1 and CDR2 from the germline V gene are SGHAT and FQDESV (reference sequence). V was pared by 1 base and J by 6 bases, with 10 bases between. The CDR3 is made up of 14 amino acids. The chain's CDR3 is CASSLDSGLQPQHF. The CDR3 DNA reads as TGTGCCAGCAGCTTAGATTCGGGGCTTCAGCCCCAGCATTTT.

The chain recombines TRBV2 with TRBJ2-3; TRBD2 matches 8 bases. Germline loops: CDR1 SNHLY, CDR2 FYNNEI. J lost 4 bases, V lost 6 bases, and 15 bases had no gene match. There are 17 residues in the CDR3. The CDR3 DNA sequence: TGTGCCAGCAGGTGGGATGAGCGGGAGAGGGGAGCAGATACGCAGTATTTT. Encoded protein: CASRWDERERGADTQYF.

The chain couples TRBV25-1 to TRBJ2-1, with TRBD2 matching over 8 bases. Germline V CDR1 and CDR2: MGHDK, SYGVNS. The V and J ends lost 2 bases and 7 bases, in that order; junction bases with no gene match: 10. The CDR3 covers 16 residues. The CDR3 loop is CASSEASGGRVNEQFF. Here the CDR3 DNA reads TGTGCCAGCAGTGAAGCATCGGGAGGGAGGGTAAATGAGCAGTTCTTC.

V and J are TRBV7-2 and TRBJ1-5, with D maybe TRBD1 (5 bases). CDR3 length: 15 residues. Deletions cut 1 base from V and 4 bases from J, with 11 bases between. Germline V gene sequence: CDR1 SGHTA, CDR2 FQGNSA. The CDR3 is CASSLDGRVNQPQHF. In nucleotides, the CDR3 is TGTGCCAGCAGCTTAGATGGCAGGGTGAATCAGCCCCAGCATTTT.

The chain recombines TRBV11-3 with TRBJ1-1; no clear D gene. CDR3 size: 15 residues. The V end was cut by 1 base, the J end by 1 base, with 10 bases between. Germline V gene sequence: CDR1 SGHNT, CDR2 YENEEA. The CDR3 DNA follows: TGTGCCAGCAGCTTAGGGGCTGGCTCGAACACTGAAGCTTTCTTT. This codes for CASSLGAGSNTEAFF.

J is TRBJ1-4 and V is TRBV23-1; D gene ambiguous. TRBV23-1 qualifies as an ORF whose function is uncertain. Trimming stripped 6 bases from V and 0 bases from J, with 17 bases between. The CDR3 length is 17 residues. CDR3 residues: CASRRGKTDATNEKLFF. CDR3 DNA: TGCGCCAGCAGGAGAGGGAAAACAGATGCAACTAATGAAAAACTGTTTTTT.

The CDR3 protein is CASSPFRGTDTQYF. In DNA form, the CDR3 reads TGTGCCAGCAGTCCCTTTAGGGGCACAGATACGCAGTATTTT. J is TRBJ2-3 and V is TRBV25-1; D ambiguous. The CDR3 is made up of 14 amino acids. CDR1 is MGHDK, CDR2 SYGVNS, per germline. Trimming pared 5 bases from V and 1 base from J, leaving 10 bases between. The full variable domain, its missing parts supplied by reference TRBV25-1 and TRBJ2-3, is EADIYQTPRYLVIGTGKKITLECSQTMGHDKMYWYQQDPGMELHLIHYSYGVNSTEKGDLSSESTVSRIRTEHFPLTLESARPSHTSQYLCASSPFRGTDTQYFGPGTRLTVL.

The chain uses TRBV29-1 and TRBJ2-4; D is ambiguous. CDR1 and CDR2 (germline): SQVTM, ANQGSEA. Trimming removed 3 bases at V and 4 bases at J, with 13 bases between. The CDR3 is 14 residues long. CDR3 amino acids: CSVDPLGAKNIQYF. The DNA of the CDR3 is TGCAGCGTTGACCCCCTCGGAGCGAAAAACATTCAGTACTTC.

This rearrangement joins TRBV19 to TRBJ2-1; 14 bases agree with TRBD2. The junction had 12 bases not matched to a gene; V was cut back by 4 bases and J by 10 bases. Germline V gene sequence: CDR1 LNHDA, CDR2 SQIVND (reference sequence). This CDR3 is 17 amino acids long. The CDR3 region has the DNA TGTGCCAGTAGTAGGGGACTAGCGGGAGCTCTCGTAATGGAGCAGTTCTTC. The encoded protein is CASSRGLAGALVMEQFF.

V usage is TRBV7-9 and J usage is TRBJ1-2; no clear D. Germline CDR1 and CDR2: SEHNR and FQNEAQ (reference sequence). CDR3 length equals 14 residues. V lost 8 bases, J lost 0 bases, and 13 bases lay in between. Here the CDR3 reads CASSTSFANYGYTF. The CDR3, as DNA: TGTGCCAGCTCTACCTCCTTTGCTAACTATGGCTACACCTTC.

The chain couples TRBV7-9 to TRBJ2-2; 11 nucleotides line up with TRBD2. This CDR3 is built from 16 residues. Per germline, CDR1 SEHNR and CDR2 FQNEAQ (reference sequence). J gave up 4 bases and V 0 bases, and 1 base lay outside the gene matches. The CDR3 reads CASSLAGLAVTGELFF. DNA for the CDR3: TGTGCCAGCAGCTTAGCGGGACTAGCGGTCACCGGGGAGCTGTTTTTT. Looking up the rest from reference TRBV7-9 and TRBJ2-2 gives the full variable domain: DTGVSQNPRHKITKRGQNVTFRCDPISEHNRLYWYRQTLGQGPEFLTYFQNEAQLEKSRLLSDRFSAERPKGSFSTLEIQRTEQGDSAMYLCASSLAGLAVTGELFFGEGSRLTVL.

The V and J genes are TRBV7-2 and TRBJ2-3; D gene unclear. CDR1 is SGHTA, CDR2 FQGNSA, per germline. V lost 1 base to trimming and J lost 8 bases, with 13 bases between them. The CDR3 covers 14 residues. The chain's CDR3 is CASSLGQASGTQYF. In DNA form, the CDR3 reads TGTGCCAGCAGCTTAGGGCAGGCCTCAGGTACGCAGTATTTT.

This clone was observed a handful of times. This chain connects TRBV7-2 to TRBJ2-1; the match to TRBD2 covers 9 bases. V lost 6 bases and J lost 1; bases outside the gene matches: 7. Germline assignment: CDR1 SGHTA and CDR2 FQGNSA. The CDR3 loop spans 16 amino acids. Written as DNA, the CDR3 is TGTGCCAGCAGAAACTTAGCGGGGGAATCCTACAATGAGCAGTTCTTC. It is translated as CASRNLAGESYNEQFF.

The V and J genes are TRBV19 and TRBJ1-4; D perhaps matches TRBD1 (5 bases). The CDR3 sequence is 16 residues long. Germline loops: CDR1 LNHDA, CDR2 SQIVND (reference sequence). Trimming stripped 5 bases from V and 6 bases from J, with 19 bases between. CDR3 sequence reads: CASSPTLGGYHEKLFF. The CDR3 DNA reads as TGTGCCAGTAGTCCCACCCTGGGGGGATACCATGAAAAACTGTTTTTT. The entire variable domain, with the rest obtained from reference TRBV19 and TRBJ1-4, is as follows: DGGITQSPKYLFRKEGQNVTLSCEQNLNHDAMYWYRQDPGQGLRLIYYSQIVNDFQKGDIAEGYSVSREKKESFPLTVTSAQKNPTAFYLCASSPTLGGYHEKLFFGSGTQLSVL.

The chain carries TRBV18 and TRBJ2-5; no firm D call. Trimming removed 5 bases at V and 4 bases at J, with 5 bases between. Germline CDR1 is KGHSH and CDR2 is LQKENI. CDR3 length equals 11 residues. The CDR3 protein is CASSSGETQYF. In DNA, the CDR3 is TGTGCCAGCTCATCTGGAGAGACCCAGTACTTC.

CDR3 nucleotides: TGTGCCAGCCGGGACAGAAACTTGAACACTGAAGCTTTCTTT. Translated, it gives CASRDRNLNTEAFF. This chain uses TRBV6-5 with TRBJ1-1; TRBD1 agrees at 7 bases. CDR1 is MNHEY and CDR2 is SVGAGI in the germline V gene. Unmatched junction bases numbered 6, after V lost 8 bases and J lost 0 bases. The CDR3 length is 14 residues.

The CDR3 is CASSQEGYGYTF. For the CDR3, the DNA is TGCGCCAGCAGCCAAGAAGGCTATGGCTACACCTTC. The chain employs TRBV4-1 and TRBJ1-2; no clear D. The CDR3 runs 12 residues. CDR1 and CDR2 (germline): MGHRA, YSYEKL. V gave up 0 bases and J gave up 4 bases, with 3 bases separating them.

CDR3 sequence: CASSLDGGGSNEQFF. The CDR3 DNA reads TGTGCCAGCAGCTTAGACGGCGGGGGGAGCAATGAGCAGTTCTTC. The chain employs TRBV11-2 and TRBJ2-1; TRBD2 agrees at 8 bases. The CDR3 has 15 residues. CDR1 SGHAT and CDR2 FQNNGV come from the germline V gene. The ends lost 0 bases at V and 6 bases at J; junction bases unmatched: 4.

As DNA, the CDR3 is TGTGCCAGCAGCTTAGATCTTGCGGATCCCATCCCGCACAATCAGCCCCAGCATTTT. Protein sequence: CASSLDLADPIPHNQPQHF. The chain uses TRBV7-9 and TRBJ1-5; D uncertain. CDR3 length equals 19 residues. Germline CDR1 and CDR2: SEHNR and FQNEAQ (reference sequence). V was clipped by 1 base and J by 3 bases, with 22 bases between them.

The chain carries TRBV19 and TRBJ2-1; perhaps TRBD2 as D (5 bases). This CDR3 is built from 14 residues. CDR1 and CDR2 from the germline V gene are LNHDA and SQIVND (reference sequence). With 5 bases removed from V and 7 bases from J, the gap between germline ends came to 15 bases. The CDR3 region has the DNA TGTGCCAGTAGTTTCCGGGCTGGGGAGAATGAGCAGTTCTTC. Translating it yields CASSFRAGENEQFF.

The rearrangement uses TRBV15 and TRBJ1-1, with D tentatively TRBD1 (6 bases). Germline values: CDR1 LNHNV, CDR2 YYDKDF (reference sequence). V lost 4 bases and J lost 11, with 20 bases in between. This CDR3 has 14 residues. CDR3 in DNA: TGTGCCACCAGCATAGCTCGGGGGGCGGCCGGGGCTTTCTTT. Protein sequence: CATSIARGAAGAFF.

The V and J genes are TRBV5-1 and TRBJ2-3; 10 positions agree with TRBD2. Germline V CDR1 and CDR2: SGHRS, YFSETQ. Unmatched junction bases numbered 3, after V lost 5 bases and J lost 3 bases. CDR3 length equals 14 residues. In nucleotides, the CDR3 is TGCGCCAGCAGTCCGGGACTAGCGACAGATACGCAGTATTTT. It is translated as CASSPGLATDTQYF.

The CDR3 here is CAWSTFGGVNTEAFF. The CDR3, as DNA: TGTGCCTGGAGTACTTTCGGTGGGGTGAACACTGAAGCTTTCTTT. This chain connects TRBV30 to TRBJ1-1, with D hard to call. CDR1 and CDR2 (germline): GTSNPN, SVGIG (reference sequence). V was pared by 2 bases and J by 0 bases, with 13 bases between. This CDR3 contains 15 residues.

The chain employs TRBV5-6 and TRBJ1-2; 9 bases are shared with TRBD1. Germline CDR1 is SGHDT and CDR2 is YYEEEE. V was clipped by 0 bases and J by 8 bases; unmatched bases: 5. The CDR3 loop spans 14 amino acids. The CDR3 loop reads CASSLGQGENGYTF. For the CDR3, the DNA is TGTGCCAGCAGCTTGGGACAGGGGGAAAACGGCTACACCTTC.

The sample holds a few counts of this clone. This chain connects TRBV5-1 to TRBJ2-2; either TRBD1 or TRBD2 may fit D (6 bases each). From germline, CDR1 is SGHRS and CDR2 YFSETQ. The CDR3 is 17 amino acids. V dropped 1 base and J dropped 7 bases, with 20 bases sitting between them. The CDR3 region is CASSLSPEDRGRGELFF. CDR3 nucleotide sequence: TGCGCCAGCAGCTTGTCCCCTGAAGACCGGGGGCGCGGGGAGCTGTTTTTT.